This T cell receptor beta chain was obtained from a study of shared clonotypes between healthy human individuals. General observations from the study: Shared clonotypes across all four donors exceeded non-shared ones in generation probability.

Adult Caucasians living in Nashville, Tennessee made up all of the donors. About this clone itself: Its matching antigen is unknown.

Germline V lookup: CDR1 MNHEY, CDR2 SMNVEV (reference sequence). J lost 5 bases, V lost 2 bases, and 5 bases had no gene match. This CDR3 has 16 amino acids. Deep-level settings were used for running the assay. Some clones are missing from TCRdb's copy, which holds only in-frame ones; the method was immunoSEQ multiplex PCR. Counted here are around 2,000,000 clones, approximately 95% occurring once; the ten biggest clones make up approximately 0.13%. Specimen: naive CD4+ T cells sorted from blood. Indicated subset: CD45RA+ positively selected. The rearrangement uses TRBV27 and TRBJ1-6; TRBD1 matches at 8 bases. The TCR sequence derives from a man between 18 and 35 years old in good health. CDR3 sequence (DNA): TGTGCCAGCAGTTTACTGTGGGACAGGAATAATTCACCCCTCCACTTT. Amino acids: CASSLLWDRNNSPLHF.